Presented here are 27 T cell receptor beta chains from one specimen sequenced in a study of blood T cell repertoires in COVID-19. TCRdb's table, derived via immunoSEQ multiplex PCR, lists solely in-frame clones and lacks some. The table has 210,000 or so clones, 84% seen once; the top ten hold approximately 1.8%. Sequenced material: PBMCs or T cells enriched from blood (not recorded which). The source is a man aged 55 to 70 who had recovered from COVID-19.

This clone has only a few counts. CDR3 loop: CASSPGTGSNSPLHF. For the CDR3, the DNA is TGTGCCAGCAGCCCCGGGACAGGGAGTAATTCACCCCTCCACTTT. The rearrangement links TRBV7-6 to TRBJ1-6; TRBD1 matches at 9 bases. The CDR3 has 15 amino acids. V dropped 5 bases and J dropped 6; count of bases not matched to a gene: 5. CDR1 is SGHVS and CDR2 is FNYEAQ in the germline V gene.

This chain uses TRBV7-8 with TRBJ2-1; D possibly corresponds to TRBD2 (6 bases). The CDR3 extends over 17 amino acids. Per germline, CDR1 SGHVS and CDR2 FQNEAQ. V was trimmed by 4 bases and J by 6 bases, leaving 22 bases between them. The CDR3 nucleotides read TGTGCCAGCAGCTCGAGCCTGACTAGTCTACTCCCCAATGAGCAGTTCTTC. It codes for CASSSSLTSLLPNEQFF.

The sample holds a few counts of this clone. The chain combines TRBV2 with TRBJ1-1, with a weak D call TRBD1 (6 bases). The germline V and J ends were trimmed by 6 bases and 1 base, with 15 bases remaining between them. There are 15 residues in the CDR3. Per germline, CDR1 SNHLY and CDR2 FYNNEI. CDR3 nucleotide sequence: TGTGCCAGCAGATCCAGACAGGTAACGAACACTGAAGCTTTCTTT. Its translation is CASRSRQVTNTEAFF. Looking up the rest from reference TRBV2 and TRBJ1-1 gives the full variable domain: EPEVTQTPSHQVTQMGQEVILRCVPISNHLYFYWYRQILGQKVEFLVSFYNNEISEKSEIFDDQFSVERPDGSNFTLKIRSTKLEDSAMYFCASRSRQVTNTEAFFGQGTRLTVV.

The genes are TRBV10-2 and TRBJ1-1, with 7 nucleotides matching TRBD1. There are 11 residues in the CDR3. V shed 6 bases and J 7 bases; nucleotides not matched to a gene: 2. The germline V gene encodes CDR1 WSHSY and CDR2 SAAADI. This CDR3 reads CASSPGGEAFF. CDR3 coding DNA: TGCGCCAGCAGCCCAGGGGGTGAAGCTTTCTTT.

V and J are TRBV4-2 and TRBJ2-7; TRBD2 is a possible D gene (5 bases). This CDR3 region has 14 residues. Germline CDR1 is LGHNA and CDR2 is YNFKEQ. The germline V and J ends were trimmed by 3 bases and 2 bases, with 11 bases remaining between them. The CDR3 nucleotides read TGTGCCAGCAGCCAGGGTGGGAGCGCCTACGAGCAGTACTTC. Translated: CASSQGGSAYEQYF.

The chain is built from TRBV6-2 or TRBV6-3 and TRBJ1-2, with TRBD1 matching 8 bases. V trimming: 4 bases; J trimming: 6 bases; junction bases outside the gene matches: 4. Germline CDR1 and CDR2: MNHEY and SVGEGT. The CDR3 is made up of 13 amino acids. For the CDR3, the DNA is TGTGCCAGCAGTTCCGTGGACAGGGATGGCTACACCTTC. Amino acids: CASSSVDRDGYTF.

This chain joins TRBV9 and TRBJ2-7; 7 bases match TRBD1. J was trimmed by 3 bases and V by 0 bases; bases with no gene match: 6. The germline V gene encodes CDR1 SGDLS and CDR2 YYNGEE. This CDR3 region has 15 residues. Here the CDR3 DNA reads TGTGCCAGCAGCGTAGGGGGACAGTCGCACTACGAGCAGTACTTC. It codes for CASSVGGQSHYEQYF.

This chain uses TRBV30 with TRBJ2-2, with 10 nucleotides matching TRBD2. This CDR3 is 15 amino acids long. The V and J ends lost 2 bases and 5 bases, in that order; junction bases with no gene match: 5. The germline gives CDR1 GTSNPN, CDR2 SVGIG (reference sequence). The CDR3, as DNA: TGTGCCTGGAGTAGCGGGGGGGCCTGGACCGGGGAGCTGTTTTTT. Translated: CAWSSGGAWTGELFF.

The CDR3 here is CAWSGGTFDTGELFF. The CDR3 bases are TGTGCCTGGAGCGGGGGGACGTTTGACACCGGGGAGCTGTTTTTT. The chain recombines TRBV30 with TRBJ2-2; 7 nucleotides line up with TRBD2. CDR3 length: 15 amino acids. V lost 3 bases, J lost 3 bases, and 7 bases stayed unmatched. CDR1 is GTSNPN and CDR2 is SVGIG in the germline V gene (reference sequence).

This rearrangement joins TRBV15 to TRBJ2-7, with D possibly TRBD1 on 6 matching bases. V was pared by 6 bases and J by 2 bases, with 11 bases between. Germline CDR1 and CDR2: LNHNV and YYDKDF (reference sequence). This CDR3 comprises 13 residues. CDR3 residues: CATSSQGAYEQYF. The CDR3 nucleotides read TGTGCCACCAGTTCACAGGGAGCCTACGAGCAGTACTTC.

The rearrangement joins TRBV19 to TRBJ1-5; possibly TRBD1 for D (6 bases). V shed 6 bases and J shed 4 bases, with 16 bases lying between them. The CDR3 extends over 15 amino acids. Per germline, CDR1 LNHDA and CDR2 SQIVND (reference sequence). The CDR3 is CASRLTGEGNQPQHF. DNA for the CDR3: TGTGCCAGTAGATTGACAGGAGAAGGGAATCAGCCCCAGCATTTT.

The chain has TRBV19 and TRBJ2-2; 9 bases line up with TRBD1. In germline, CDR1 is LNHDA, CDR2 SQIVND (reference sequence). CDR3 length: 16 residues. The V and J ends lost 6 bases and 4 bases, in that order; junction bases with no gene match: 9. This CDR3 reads CASSFKQGAVTGELFF. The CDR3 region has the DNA TGTGCCAGTAGCTTTAAACAGGGGGCGGTCACCGGGGAGCTGTTTTTT. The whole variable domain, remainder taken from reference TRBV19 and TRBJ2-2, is DGGITQSPKYLFRKEGQNVTLSCEQNLNHDAMYWYRQDPGQGLRLIYYSQIVNDFQKGDIAEGYSVSREKKESFPLTVTSAQKNPTAFYLCASSFKQGAVTGELFFGEGSRLTVL.

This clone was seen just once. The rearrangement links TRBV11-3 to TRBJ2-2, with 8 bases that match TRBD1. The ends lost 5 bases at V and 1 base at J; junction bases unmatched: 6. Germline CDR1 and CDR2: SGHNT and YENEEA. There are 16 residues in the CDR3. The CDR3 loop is CASSRGQGLNTGELFF. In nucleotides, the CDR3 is TGTGCCAGCAGCCGCGGACAGGGCCTGAACACCGGGGAGCTGTTTTTT.

The CDR3 nucleotides are TGCAGCGTTGGAGGCTCTGGAAACACCATATATTTT. The encoded protein is CSVGGSGNTIYF. V and J are TRBV29-1 and TRBJ1-3; D ambiguous. Germline values: CDR1 SQVTM, CDR2 ANQGSEA. The CDR3 runs to 12 residues. With 4 bases removed from V and 0 bases from J, the gap between germline ends came to 4 bases. Full variable domain (rest looked up from reference TRBV29-1 and TRBJ1-3): SAVISQKPSRDICQRGTSLTIQCQVDSQVTMMFWYRQQPGQSLTLIATANQGSEATYESGFVIDKFPISRPNLTFSTLTVSNMSPEDSSIYLCSVGGSGNTIYFGEGSWLTVV.

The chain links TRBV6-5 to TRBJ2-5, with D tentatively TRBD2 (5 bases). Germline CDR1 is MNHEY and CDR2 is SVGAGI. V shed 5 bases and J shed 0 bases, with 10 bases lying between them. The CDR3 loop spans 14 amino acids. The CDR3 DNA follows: TGTGCCAGCAGTCCTCTTAGCGACCAAGAGACCCAGTACTTC. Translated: CASSPLSDQETQYF.

CDR3 residues: CASSLLASGSYEQFF. Written as DNA, the CDR3 is TGTGCCAGCAGTTTGTTGGCTAGCGGGTCCTATGAGCAGTTCTTC. The chain combines TRBV27 with TRBJ2-1; TRBD2 matches 8 bases. CDR1 is MNHEY and CDR2 is SMNVEV in the germline V gene (reference sequence). This CDR3 contains 15 residues. Unmatched junction bases numbered 9, after V lost 3 bases and J lost 8 bases.

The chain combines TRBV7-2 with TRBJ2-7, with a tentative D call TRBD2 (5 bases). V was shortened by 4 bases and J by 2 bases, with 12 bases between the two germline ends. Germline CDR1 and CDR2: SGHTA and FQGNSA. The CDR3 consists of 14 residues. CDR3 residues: CASSSGGQAYEQYF. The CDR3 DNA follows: TGTGCCAGCAGCTCCGGAGGTCAGGCCTACGAGCAGTACTTC.

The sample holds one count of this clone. The CDR3 nucleotides are TGTGCCAGTAGTACCCGGACAGTGGGCTACGAGCAGTACTTC. This sequence encodes CASSTRTVGYEQYF. This chain uses TRBV19 with TRBJ2-7; a weak D match, TRBD1 (6 bases). The CDR3 covers 14 residues. The V end lost 4 bases, the J end lost 3 bases, and 13 bases lay between the germline ends. Germline V gene sequence: CDR1 LNHDA, CDR2 SQIVND (reference sequence).

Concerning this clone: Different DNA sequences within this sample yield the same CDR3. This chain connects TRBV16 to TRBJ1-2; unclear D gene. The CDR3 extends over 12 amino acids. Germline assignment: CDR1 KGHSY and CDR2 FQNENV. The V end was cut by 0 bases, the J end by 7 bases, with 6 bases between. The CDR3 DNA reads TGTGCCAGCAGCCAATCGAGCCGTGGCTACACCTTC. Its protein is CASSQSSRGYTF.

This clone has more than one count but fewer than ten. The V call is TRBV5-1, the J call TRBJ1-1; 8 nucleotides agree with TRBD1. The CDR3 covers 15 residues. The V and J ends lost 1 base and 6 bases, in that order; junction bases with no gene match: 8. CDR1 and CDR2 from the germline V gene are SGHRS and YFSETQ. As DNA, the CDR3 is TGCGCCAGCAGCTTGCGGACAGGGCATGAGGCTGAAGCTTTCTTT. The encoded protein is CASSLRTGHEAEAFF. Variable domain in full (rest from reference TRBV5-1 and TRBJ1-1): KAGVTQTPRYLIKTRGQQVTLSCSPISGHRSVSWYQQTPGQGLQFLFEYFSETQRNKGNFPGRFSGRQFSNSRSEMNVSTLELGDSALYLCASSLRTGHEAEAFFGQGTRLTVV.

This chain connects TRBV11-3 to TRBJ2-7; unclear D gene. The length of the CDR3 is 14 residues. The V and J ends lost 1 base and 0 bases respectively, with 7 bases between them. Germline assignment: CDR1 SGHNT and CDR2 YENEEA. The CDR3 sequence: CASSLVGYSYEQYF. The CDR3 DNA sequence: TGTGCCAGCAGCTTAGTCGGGTACTCCTACGAGCAGTACTTC.

Here the CDR3 reads CASSLAGQGAKVSNQPQHF. DNA of the CDR3: TGCGCCAGCAGCTTGGCAGGACAGGGGGCGAAGGTAAGCAATCAGCCCCAGCATTTT. This chain joins TRBV5-1 and TRBJ1-5; 11 bases match TRBD1. The V gene's germline CDR1 is SGHRS and CDR2 YFSETQ. V was pared by 0 bases and J by 1 base, with 9 bases of the junction left unmatched. The CDR3 has 19 residues.

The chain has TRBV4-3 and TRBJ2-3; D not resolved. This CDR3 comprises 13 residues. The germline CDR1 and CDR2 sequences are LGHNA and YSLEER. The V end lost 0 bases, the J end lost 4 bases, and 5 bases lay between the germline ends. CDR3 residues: CASSQEGPDTQYF. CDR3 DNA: TGCGCCAGCAGCCAAGAGGGCCCAGATACGCAGTATTTT.

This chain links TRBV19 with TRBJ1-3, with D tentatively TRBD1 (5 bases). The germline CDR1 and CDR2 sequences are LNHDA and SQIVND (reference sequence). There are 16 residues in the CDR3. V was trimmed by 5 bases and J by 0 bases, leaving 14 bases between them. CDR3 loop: CASSARTLISGNTIYF. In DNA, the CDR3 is TGTGCCAGTAGTGCTCGGACACTAATCTCTGGAAACACCATATATTTT.

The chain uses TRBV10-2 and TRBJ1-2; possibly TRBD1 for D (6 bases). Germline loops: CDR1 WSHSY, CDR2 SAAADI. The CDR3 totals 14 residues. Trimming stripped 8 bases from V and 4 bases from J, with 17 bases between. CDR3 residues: CASGPQNRAYGYTF. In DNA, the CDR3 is TGCGCCAGCGGACCCCAAAACAGGGCCTATGGCTACACCTTC.

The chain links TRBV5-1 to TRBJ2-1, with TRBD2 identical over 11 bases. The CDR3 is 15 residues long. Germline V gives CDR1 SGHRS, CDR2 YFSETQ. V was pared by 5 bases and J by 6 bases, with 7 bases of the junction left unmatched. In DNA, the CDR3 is TGCGCCAGCAGTCCCGGGACTAGCGGCATCAATGAGCAGTTCTTC. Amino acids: CASSPGTSGINEQFF.

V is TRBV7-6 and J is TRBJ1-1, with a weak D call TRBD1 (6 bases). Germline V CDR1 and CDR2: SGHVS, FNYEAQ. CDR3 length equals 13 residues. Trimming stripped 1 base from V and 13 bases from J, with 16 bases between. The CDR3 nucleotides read TGTGCCAGCAGCTTAGTATTCGCAGGGGTGATTTTCTTT. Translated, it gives CASSLVFAGVIFF.